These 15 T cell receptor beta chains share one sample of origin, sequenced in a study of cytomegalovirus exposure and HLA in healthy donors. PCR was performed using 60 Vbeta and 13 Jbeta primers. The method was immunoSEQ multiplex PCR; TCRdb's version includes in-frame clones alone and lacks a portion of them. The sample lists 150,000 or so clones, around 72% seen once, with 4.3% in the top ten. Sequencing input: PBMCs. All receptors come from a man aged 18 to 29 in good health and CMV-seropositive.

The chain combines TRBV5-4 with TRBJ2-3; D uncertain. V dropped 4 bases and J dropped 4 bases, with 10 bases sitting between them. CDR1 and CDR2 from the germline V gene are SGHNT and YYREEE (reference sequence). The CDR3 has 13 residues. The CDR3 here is CASSPNSPDTQYF. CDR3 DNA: TGTGCCAGCAGCCCAAATAGTCCAGATACGCAGTATTTT.

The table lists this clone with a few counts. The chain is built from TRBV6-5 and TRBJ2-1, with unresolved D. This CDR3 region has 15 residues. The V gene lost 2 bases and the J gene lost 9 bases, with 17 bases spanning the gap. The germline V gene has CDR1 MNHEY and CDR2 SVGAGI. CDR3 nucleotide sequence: TGTGCCAGCAGTTACACGTCCGCTAGTGTCGGTGAGCAGTTCTTC. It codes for CASSYTSASVGEQFF.

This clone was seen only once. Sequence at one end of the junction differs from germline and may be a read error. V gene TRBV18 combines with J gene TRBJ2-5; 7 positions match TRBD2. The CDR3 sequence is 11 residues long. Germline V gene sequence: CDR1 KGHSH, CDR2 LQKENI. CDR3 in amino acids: CASSSRLALDF. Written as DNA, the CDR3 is TGTGCCAGCTCTTCTCGACTAGCCTTAGACTTC.

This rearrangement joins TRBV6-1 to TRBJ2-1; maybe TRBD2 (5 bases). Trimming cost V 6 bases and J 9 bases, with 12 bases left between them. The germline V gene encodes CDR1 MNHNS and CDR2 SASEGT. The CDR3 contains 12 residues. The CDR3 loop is CASRPLDFEQFF. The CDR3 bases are TGTGCCAGCAGGCCACTGGACTTTGAGCAGTTCTTC.

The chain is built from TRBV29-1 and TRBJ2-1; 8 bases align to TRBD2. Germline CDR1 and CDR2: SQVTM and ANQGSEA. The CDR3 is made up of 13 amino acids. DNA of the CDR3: TGCACCGGCGGGGGGCGCGACTACAATGAGCAGTTCTTC. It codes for CTGGGRDYNEQFF.

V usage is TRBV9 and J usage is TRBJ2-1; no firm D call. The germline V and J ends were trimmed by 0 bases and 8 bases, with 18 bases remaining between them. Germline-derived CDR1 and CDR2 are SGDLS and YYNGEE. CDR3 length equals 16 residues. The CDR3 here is CASSVGAGSGPHEQFF. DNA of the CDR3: TGTGCCAGCAGCGTAGGGGCAGGCTCCGGTCCCCATGAGCAGTTCTTC.

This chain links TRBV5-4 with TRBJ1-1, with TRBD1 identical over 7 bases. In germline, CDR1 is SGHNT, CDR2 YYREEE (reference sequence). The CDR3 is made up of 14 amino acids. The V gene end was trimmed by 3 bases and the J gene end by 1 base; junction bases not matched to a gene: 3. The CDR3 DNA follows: TGTGCCAGCAGCTCCGGGACAGCGAACACTGAAGCTTTCTTT. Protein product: CASSSGTANTEAFF.

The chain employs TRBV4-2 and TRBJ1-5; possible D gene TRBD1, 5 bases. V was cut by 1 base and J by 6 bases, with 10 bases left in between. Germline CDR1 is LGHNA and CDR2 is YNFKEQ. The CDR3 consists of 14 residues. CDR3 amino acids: CASSQVGRVQPQHF. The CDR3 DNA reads TGTGCCAGCAGCCAAGTGGGCAGGGTTCAGCCCCAGCATTTT.

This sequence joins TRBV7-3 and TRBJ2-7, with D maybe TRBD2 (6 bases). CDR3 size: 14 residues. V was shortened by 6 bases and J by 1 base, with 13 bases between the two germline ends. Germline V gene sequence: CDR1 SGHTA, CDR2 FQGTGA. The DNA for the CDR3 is TGTGCCAGCAGTCTCTCCGCGGGGTCCTACGAGCAGTACTTC. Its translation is CASSLSAGSYEQYF. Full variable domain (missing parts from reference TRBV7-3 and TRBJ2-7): GAGVSQTPSNKVTEKGKYVELRCDPISGHTALYWYRQSLGQGPEFLIYFQGTGAADDSGLPNDRFFAVRPEGSVSTLKIQRTERGDSAVYLCASSLSAGSYEQYFGPGTRLTVT.

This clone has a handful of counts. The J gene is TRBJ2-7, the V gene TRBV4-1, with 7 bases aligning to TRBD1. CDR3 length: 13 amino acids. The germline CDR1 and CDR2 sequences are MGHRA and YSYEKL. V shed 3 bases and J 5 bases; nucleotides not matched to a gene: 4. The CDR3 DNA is TGCGCCAGCAGCCAGACAGGGTTCAACGAGCAGTACTTC. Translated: CASSQTGFNEQYF.

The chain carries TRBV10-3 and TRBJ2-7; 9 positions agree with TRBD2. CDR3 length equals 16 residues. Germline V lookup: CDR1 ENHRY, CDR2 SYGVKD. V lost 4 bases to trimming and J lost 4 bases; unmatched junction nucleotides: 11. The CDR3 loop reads CAISGEDSGSRYEQYF. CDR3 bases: TGTGCCATCAGTGGCGAAGATAGCGGGAGTCGGTACGAGCAGTACTTC.

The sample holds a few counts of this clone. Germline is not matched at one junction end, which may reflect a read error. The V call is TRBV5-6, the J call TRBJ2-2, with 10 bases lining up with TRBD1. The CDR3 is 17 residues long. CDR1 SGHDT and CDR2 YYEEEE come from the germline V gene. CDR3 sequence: CASRLEGQGYIAGELFF. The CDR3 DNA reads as TGTGCCAGCAGGTTGGAGGGACAGGGGTATATCGCCGGGGAGCTGTTTTTT.

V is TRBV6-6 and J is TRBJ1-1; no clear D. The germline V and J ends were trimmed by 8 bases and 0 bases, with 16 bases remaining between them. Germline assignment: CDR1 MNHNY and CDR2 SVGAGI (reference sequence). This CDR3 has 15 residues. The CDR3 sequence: CASGNTGLLNTEAFF. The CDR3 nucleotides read TGTGCCAGCGGTAATACGGGTCTTTTGAACACTGAAGCTTTCTTT.

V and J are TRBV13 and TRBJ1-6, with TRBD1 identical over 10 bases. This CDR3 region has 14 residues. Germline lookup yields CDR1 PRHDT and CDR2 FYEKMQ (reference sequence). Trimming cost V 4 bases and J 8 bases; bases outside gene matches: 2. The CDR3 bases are TGTGCCAGCAGCTCGGACAGGGGGGATTCACCCCTCCACTTT. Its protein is CASSSDRGDSPLHF.

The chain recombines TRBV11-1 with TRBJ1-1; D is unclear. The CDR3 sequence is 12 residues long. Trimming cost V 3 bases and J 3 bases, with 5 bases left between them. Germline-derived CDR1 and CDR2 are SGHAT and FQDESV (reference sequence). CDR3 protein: CASSLSYTEAFF. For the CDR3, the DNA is TGTGCCAGCAGCTTGTCTTACACTGAAGCTTTCTTT.